The T cell receptor (beta chain) under discussion was sequenced for a study of CD8+CD57+ T cells in acquired aplastic anemia. At the level of the study: Yields of DNA that came from sorted CD4+ and CD8+ cells averaged approximately 3.5 ug. Study-level findings and limits: Patients and controls had CD8+ Simpson's diversity values that were not significantly distinct.

Genomic DNA was employed as the template in profiling TCR beta VDJ and CDR3. TCRdb re-analysed the reads in MiXCR, keeping a single row per CDR3 protein. This sample has fewer than 250,000 distinct CDR3 sequences; roughly 50% occur once, and the top ten carry 20%. Flow cytometry had shown expanded CD8+CD57+ cells in the patients chosen for sequencing. No therapy was given to patients before blood sampling. Comments on this clonotype: Its specificity is not known. The junction departs from germline at one end; a sequencing error may be responsible.

Sequenced sample: sorted CD4+, CD8+, or CD8+CD57+ T cells (not recorded which) from PBMCs. This TCR was recovered from a human donor with aplastic anemia.

The CDR3 bases are TGTGCCAGCAGCTATGGGACGGTCCCCCCCCGTCAGTACTTC. It codes for CASSYGTVPPRQYF. This chain joins TRBV15 and TRBJ2-7; D is possibly TRBD1 or TRBD2 (5 bases each). Germline V gene data show CDR1 as LNHNV and CDR2 as YYDKDF (reference sequence). The CDR3 loop spans 14 amino acids.